This TCR beta chain is from a study of CD8 T cells in Susac syndrome. A note on this clonotype: The junction differs from germline at one of its ends, possibly a read error.

RNA in amounts of about 0.5 to 1 ug was reverse transcribed with random hexamers. TCRdb itself ran the immunoSEQ multiplex PCR reads through MiXCR, one entry per CDR3 protein. The sample lists roughly 200,000 distinct CDR3 sequences; around 96% were seen once. This CDR3 comprises 14 residues. Germline-derived CDR1 and CDR2 are SQVTM and ANQGSEA. The chain carries TRBV29-1 and TRBJ2-1, with D maybe TRBD2 (6 bases). Material: CD4+ T cells from PBMCs. The clonotype originates from a human donor in good health. CDR3 sequence: CSGELAAFYNEQFF. CDR3 nucleotides: TGCAGCGGTGAACTAGCAGCCTTCTACAATGAGCAGTTCTTC.